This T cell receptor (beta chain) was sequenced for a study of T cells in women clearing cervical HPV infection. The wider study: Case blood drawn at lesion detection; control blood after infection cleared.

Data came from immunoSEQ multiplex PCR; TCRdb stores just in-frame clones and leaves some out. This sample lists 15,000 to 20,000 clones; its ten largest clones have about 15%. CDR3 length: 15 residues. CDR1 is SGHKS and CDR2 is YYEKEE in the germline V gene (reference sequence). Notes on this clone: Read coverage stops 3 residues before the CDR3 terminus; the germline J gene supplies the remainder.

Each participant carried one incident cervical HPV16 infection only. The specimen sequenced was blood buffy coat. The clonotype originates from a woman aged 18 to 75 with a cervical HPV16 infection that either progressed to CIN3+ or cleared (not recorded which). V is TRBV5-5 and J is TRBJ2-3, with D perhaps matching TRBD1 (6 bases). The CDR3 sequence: CASSLVGQLQETQYF. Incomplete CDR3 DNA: TGTGCCAGCAGCTTGGTAGGACAGCTCCAAGAGACG.